This TCR beta chain was identified in a study of human T cells and chemical hapten exposure. Overall study: After 6 days, upper back 0.01% DPC patch tests were scored.

Study findings and constraints: TCRs exceeding a frequency of 1 in 1000 stayed unchanged under DPC sensitization. Alopecia in all donors means immunity may differ from healthy individuals.

CDR3 length: 13 amino acids. Germline V gene data show CDR1 as MGHRA and CDR2 as YSYEKL. Time point: patch test 1, 2 weeks after DPC sensitization. Treatment here: therapeutic diphenylcyclopropenone sensitization with weekly scalp DPC. The library gave individual cDNA molecules unique molecular identifiers. TCRdb passed the RACE reads through MiXCR, listing each CDR3 protein once. The sample holds 150,000 to 200,000 distinct CDR3 sequences, around 24% seen once. Comment on this clonotype: Its antigen is not known. One end of the junction is discordant with germline, which a read error may explain.

The sequenced sample was whole blood, obtained in connection with sensitization to the hapten diphenylcyclopropenone (DPC). The clonotype originates from a woman aged 45-60 years with alopecia areata. Some clones in this sample may be carry-over from other donors' samples. The gene calls are TRBV4-1 and TRBJ1-5; D remains unclear. The CDR3 DNA follows: TGCGCCAGCAGCCAAGATCCCAATCAGCCCCAGAATTTT. The encoded protein is CASSQDPNQPQNF.